Presented here are 31 T cell receptor beta chains from one specimen sequenced in a study of blood T cell repertoires in COVID-19. Sequencing was performed with immunoSEQ multiplex PCR; in TCRdb, only in-frame clones are kept and a portion is missing. The table shows 55,000 to 65,000 clones, with under 85% occurring only once. The sample comprised peripheral blood. All receptors come from a man aged 55-75 years with acute or convalescent COVID-19.

V gene TRBV30 combines with J gene TRBJ2-3, with 10 bases fitting TRBD1. Unmatched junction bases numbered 13, after V lost 5 bases and J lost 2 bases. The CDR3 is 17 residues long. Germline values: CDR1 GTSNPN, CDR2 SVGIG (reference sequence). This chain's CDR3 is CAWGTPGQGIFTDTQYF. In nucleotides, the CDR3 is TGTGCCTGGGGAACCCCGGGACAGGGGATTTTCACAGATACGCAGTATTTT.

The chain carries TRBV1 and TRBJ1-4. TRBV1 is noted as a pseudogene. The CDR3 is 15 amino acids. DNA of the CDR3: TGCACCAGCAGCCCTGACCTGAGGGCTAATGAAAAACTGTTTTTT. It encodes CTSSPDLRANEKLFF.

The rearrangement joins TRBV5-4 to TRBJ1-2; 9 bases line up with TRBD1. This CDR3 region has 16 residues. The V gene's germline CDR1 is SGHNT and CDR2 YYREEE (reference sequence). Trimming removed 7 bases from V and 5 bases from J; junction bases left unmatched: 15. The chain's CDR3 is CASRVGGTGKTYGYTF. CDR3 nucleotides: TGTGCCAGCCGAGTGGGGGGGACAGGGAAAACTTATGGCTACACCTTC.

The V gene is TRBV25-1, the J gene TRBJ2-5; D ambiguous. The CDR3 consists of 14 residues. Trimming cost V 4 bases and J 0 bases, with 9 bases left between them. The germline gives CDR1 MGHDK, CDR2 SYGVNS. CDR3 DNA sequence: TGTGCCAGCAGTGCCAGATCGTACCAAGAGACCCAGTACTTC. This gives the protein CASSARSYQETQYF. Together with reference TRBV25-1 and TRBJ2-5, the CDR3 gives the full variable domain: EADIYQTPRYLVIGTGKKITLECSQTMGHDKMYWYQQDPGMELHLIHYSYGVNSTEKGDLSSESTVSRIRTEHFPLTLESARPSHTSQYLCASSARSYQETQYFGPGTRLLVL.

The rearrangement links TRBV4-1 to TRBJ2-3; 11 bases are a match to TRBD2. Germline values: CDR1 MGHRA, CDR2 YSYEKL. This CDR3 region has 17 residues. With 0 bases clipped from V and 3 bases from J, the junction kept 5 bases outside the gene matches. CDR3 sequence reads: CASSQDPSGGRTDTQYF. The CDR3 DNA follows: TGCGCCAGCAGCCAAGATCCTAGCGGGGGGAGAACAGATACGCAGTATTTT.

The genes are TRBV5-6 and TRBJ1-1, with 8 nucleotides matching TRBD1. The CDR3 loop spans 17 amino acids. V was clipped by 2 bases and J by 1 base; unmatched bases: 10. Per germline, CDR1 SGHDT and CDR2 YYEEEE. The CDR3 sequence is CASSFRLIRGRNTEAFF. The CDR3 DNA is TGTGCCAGCAGCTTCCGCCTAATCAGGGGGCGGAACACTGAAGCTTTCTTT.

This clone occurred once. V and J are TRBV11-2 and TRBJ2-7; 7 bases are shared with TRBD2. The CDR3 sequence is 18 residues long. V lost 0 bases and J lost 0; bases outside the gene matches: 11. CDR1 and CDR2 (germline): SGHAT, FQNNGV. CDR3 sequence: CASSLDGDLAVNSYEQYF. The CDR3 DNA is TGTGCCAGCAGCTTAGACGGGGATCTAGCGGTCAACTCCTACGAGCAGTACTTC.

The CDR3 DNA follows: TGTGCCAGTATGTACCGGACAGAGAACACTGAAGCTTTCTTT. It yields the protein CASMYRTENTEAFF. The chain carries TRBV2 and TRBJ1-1; possible D gene TRBD1, 6 bases. The CDR3 sequence is 14 residues long. V shed 9 bases and J shed 1 base, with 15 bases lying between them. Looked up from germline, CDR1 is SNHLY and CDR2 is FYNNEI.

This chain links TRBV6-4 with TRBJ1-2; D remains unclear. CDR3 size: 11 residues. Trimming cost V 3 bases and J 7 bases, with 6 bases left between them. CDR1 is MRHNA and CDR2 is SNTAGT in the germline V gene. The CDR3 bases are TGTGCCAGCAGTGAGCCAGGTGGCTACACCTTC. Its protein product is CASSEPGGYTF.

V is TRBV5-1 and J is TRBJ1-2; D possibly corresponds to TRBD1 (5 bases). The CDR3 sequence is 14 residues long. V was trimmed by 0 bases and J by 4 bases, leaving 10 bases between them. Germline CDR1 and CDR2: SGHRS and YFSETQ. The CDR3 loop reads CASSLDRSSYGYTF. CDR3 in DNA: TGCGCCAGCAGCTTGGACAGGAGCAGCTATGGCTACACCTTC.

This sequence joins TRBV18 and TRBJ1-2; 9 positions agree with TRBD1. V was pared by 2 bases and J by 6 bases, with 4 bases of the junction left unmatched. CDR3 length equals 14 residues. Germline V gene sequence: CDR1 KGHSH, CDR2 LQKENI. CDR3 in amino acids: CASSPSGTGNGYTF. Here the CDR3 DNA reads TGTGCCAGCTCACCAAGCGGGACAGGGAATGGCTACACCTTC.

The chain uses TRBV5-4 and TRBJ1-2, with 9 positions matching TRBD1. This CDR3 has 13 amino acids. Germline loops: CDR1 SGHNT, CDR2 YYREEE (reference sequence). The ends lost 3 bases at V and 8 bases at J; junction bases unmatched: 5. The CDR3 region is CASSWGQGQGYTF. CDR3 coding DNA: TGTGCCAGCAGCTGGGGACAGGGACAAGGCTACACCTTC.

The rearrangement joins TRBV11-2 to TRBJ1-2; D gene unclear. With 4 bases removed from V and 8 bases from J, the gap between germline ends came to 11 bases. The V gene's germline CDR1 is SGHAT and CDR2 FQNNGV. This CDR3 has 12 amino acids. CDR3 in amino acids: CASSSETWGYTF. In DNA, the CDR3 is TGTGCCAGCAGCTCTGAGACTTGGGGCTACACCTTC. Based on the CDR3 plus reference TRBV11-2 and TRBJ1-2, the full variable domain is EAGVAQSPRYKIIEKRQSVAFWCNPISGHATLYWYQQILGQGPKLLIQFQNNGVVDDSQLPKDRFSAERLKGVDSTLKIQPAKLEDSAVYLCASSSETWGYTFGSGTRLTVV.

This clone was recorded once. The V gene is TRBV5-6, the J gene TRBJ2-5; 7 bases agree with TRBD1. With V trimmed by 0 bases and J by 5 bases, 7 bases remained unmatched. Germline CDR1 reads SGHDT; CDR2 reads YYEEEE. The CDR3 spans 15 residues. Here the CDR3 reads CASSLERGLGETQYF. CDR3 in DNA: TGTGCCAGCAGCTTGGAAAGGGGGCTGGGGGAGACCCAGTACTTC.

The rearrangement links TRBV7-9 to TRBJ1-2; TRBD1 is a possible D gene (5 bases). The germline CDR1 and CDR2 sequences are SEHNR and FQNEAQ (reference sequence). The ends were cut back, 0 bases at V and 8 bases at J, with 7 bases in the middle. This CDR3 has 12 amino acids. The CDR3 region has the DNA TGTGCCAGCAGCTTAGCTGGGGGGGGCTACACCTTC. Protein sequence: CASSLAGGGYTF.

This clone appeared once. V is TRBV18 and J is TRBJ2-7; a weak D match, TRBD2 (6 bases). The CDR3 covers 15 residues. The V end was cut by 5 bases, the J end by 9 bases, with 23 bases between. Germline V gene sequence: CDR1 KGHSH, CDR2 LQKENI. CDR3 protein: CASSTAGVEGLGQYF. DNA of the CDR3: TGTGCCAGCTCAACCGCCGGGGTGGAGGGCCTCGGGCAGTACTTC. Looking up the rest from reference TRBV18 and TRBJ2-7 gives the full variable domain: NAGVMQNPRHLVRRRGQEARLRCSPMKGHSHVYWYRQLPEEGLKFMVYLQKENIIDESGMPKERFSAEFPKEGPSILRIQQVVRGDSAAYFCASSTAGVEGLGQYFGPGTRLTVT.

Only one count was recorded for this clone. This chain connects TRBV7-6 to TRBJ2-7; TRBD1 matches at 7 bases. V lost 4 bases and J lost 3; bases outside the gene matches: 9. The CDR3 spans 15 residues. Per germline, CDR1 SGHVS and CDR2 FNYEAQ. The CDR3 bases are TGTGCCAGCAGCTCCCGGGACAGTATTTTCTACGAGCAGTACTTC. Its protein product is CASSSRDSIFYEQYF.

The chain employs TRBV10-3 and TRBJ1-1; 7 bases fit TRBD1. Germline CDR1 and CDR2: ENHRY and SYGVKD. The length of the CDR3 is 14 residues. V was clipped by 6 bases and J by 7 bases; unmatched bases: 11. For the CDR3, the DNA is TGTGCCATCAGACCCTCGACAGGGAATTTTGAAGCTTTCTTT. As protein: CAIRPSTGNFEAFF.

This chain connects TRBV9 to TRBJ2-1; tentative D call: TRBD2 (6 bases). Trimming took off 9 bases at V and 5 bases at J, with 9 bases between the two ends. CDR1 and CDR2 from the germline V gene are SGDLS and YYNGEE. This CDR3 region has 11 residues. This CDR3 is CATGSHNEQFF. The CDR3 region has the DNA TGTGCCACCGGGAGTCACAATGAGCAGTTCTTC.

This chain connects TRBV18 to TRBJ2-7; 10 bases are a match to TRBD1. There are 15 residues in the CDR3. Germline CDR1 KGHSH, CDR2 LQKENI. Germline trimming cut 6 bases from V and 7 bases from J; bases unmatched to any gene: 12. CDR3 loop: CASSPSGQGNNEQYF. CDR3 in DNA: TGTGCCAGCTCTCCCTCGGGACAGGGGAACAATGAGCAGTACTTC. The whole variable domain, remainder taken from reference TRBV18 and TRBJ2-7, is NAGVMQNPRHLVRRRGQEARLRCSPMKGHSHVYWYRQLPEEGLKFMVYLQKENIIDESGMPKERFSAEFPKEGPSILRIQQVVRGDSAAYFCASSPSGQGNNEQYFGPGTRLTVT.

This sequence joins TRBV19 and TRBJ2-6, with D unclear. The CDR3 totals 14 residues. Trimming left V 6 bases short and J 2 bases short, with 8 bases between. Germline V CDR1 and CDR2: LNHDA, SQIVND (reference sequence). CDR3 in amino acids: CASRMRTGANVLTF. For the CDR3, the DNA is TGTGCCAGTAGGATGCGTACTGGGGCCAACGTCCTGACTTTC.

The chain couples TRBV24-1 to TRBJ2-5; D possibly corresponds to TRBD2 (5 bases). The CDR3 contains 14 residues. Trimming shortened V by 5 bases and J by 2 bases, and 11 bases separated the two germline ends. The germline CDR1 and CDR2 sequences are KGHDR and SFDVKD. DNA for the CDR3: TGTGCCACCAGTGGGCCTAGCAGACAAGAGACCCAGTACTTC. Amino acids: CATSGPSRQETQYF.

V is TRBV12-3 or TRBV12-4 and J is TRBJ2-1; possible D gene TRBD2, 5 bases. The CDR3 length is 13 residues. The V end lost 6 bases, the J end lost 4 bases, and 10 bases lay between the germline ends. In nucleotides, the CDR3 is TGTGCCAGCAGCCCCGAGGGATACAATGAGCAGTTCTTC. Its translation: CASSPEGYNEQFF.

The V call is TRBV5-4, the J call TRBJ1-6; 12 positions agree with TRBD1. V lost 0 bases and J lost 7; bases outside the gene matches: 5. The CDR3 covers 17 residues. Germline V gives CDR1 SGHNT, CDR2 YYREEE (reference sequence). The CDR3 is CASSLGGDRGLNSPLHF. The CDR3 bases are TGTGCCAGCAGCTTGGGGGGGGACAGGGGGCTGAATTCACCCCTCCACTTT.

V is TRBV19 and J is TRBJ1-2, with 8 bases lining up with TRBD1. The CDR3 extends over 16 amino acids. Germline V lookup: CDR1 LNHDA, CDR2 SQIVND (reference sequence). V was clipped by 6 bases and J by 1 base; unmatched bases: 10. The CDR3 region has the DNA TGTGCCAGTAGATCCGGGACAGGAACACTTAACTATGGCTACACCTTC. Encoded protein: CASRSGTGTLNYGYTF. The full variable domain, rest sourced from reference TRBV19 and TRBJ1-2, is DGGITQSPKYLFRKEGQNVTLSCEQNLNHDAMYWYRQDPGQGLRLIYYSQIVNDFQKGDIAEGYSVSREKKESFPLTVTSAQKNPTAFYLCASRSGTGTLNYGYTFGSGTRLTVV.

With respect to this clone: Compared with germline, one end of the junction differs, possibly owing to a read error. The chain carries TRBV7-3 and TRBJ2-3; D is unresolved. Looked up from germline, CDR1 is SGHTA and CDR2 is FQGTGA. The CDR3 consists of 13 residues. In DNA form, the CDR3 reads TGTGCCAGCAGCCTAACCTACACAGATACGCAGTATTTT. This translates into CASSLTYTDTQYF.

There are a few counts of this clone. The rearrangement joins TRBV5-1 to TRBJ2-7; possibly TRBD2 for D (6 bases). CDR3 length: 14 amino acids. V dropped 1 base and J dropped 2 bases, with 10 bases sitting between them. Germline CDR1 and CDR2: SGHRS and YFSETQ. The DNA for the CDR3 is TGCGCCAGCAGCTTGACCAGCGGGCCCTACGAGCAGTACTTC. Translating it yields CASSLTSGPYEQYF.

J is TRBJ2-5 and V is TRBV6-5, with 12 bases aligning to TRBD2. The CDR3 length is 15 residues. Germline V gene data show CDR1 as MNHEY and CDR2 as SVGAGI. V gave up 6 bases and J gave up 5 bases; unmatched junction bases: 7. In nucleotides, the CDR3 is TGTGCCAGCAGATTCTCTAGCGGGGGGGCCGAGACCCAGTACTTC. Encoded protein: CASRFSSGGAETQYF.

The rearrangement uses TRBV10-3 and TRBJ1-2; 7 bases fit TRBD1. The CDR3 is 14 residues long. CDR1 ENHRY and CDR2 SYGVKD come from the germline V gene. With 10 bases clipped from V and 4 bases from J, the junction kept 12 bases outside the gene matches. The CDR3 sequence is CANLDEGASYGYTF. For the CDR3, the DNA is TGTGCCAACCTGGACGAGGGGGCGTCCTATGGCTACACCTTC.

This clone has just a few counts. The chain recombines TRBV7-2 with TRBJ2-3; TRBD2 is a possible D gene (5 bases). This CDR3 has 15 residues. The germline V gene encodes CDR1 SGHTA and CDR2 FQGNSA. Deletions cut 5 bases from V and 4 bases from J, with 16 bases between. In DNA form, the CDR3 reads TGTGCCAGCAGCCCCATTTCGACGGGATCAGATACGCAGTATTTT. This gives the protein CASSPISTGSDTQYF.

This clone appeared a few times. The CDR3 DNA reads TGCGCCAGCAGCTGGGGACAGGGGGCTGTTTCTAGTGATGGCTACACCTTC. As protein: CASSWGQGAVSSDGYTF. The chain uses TRBV5-1 and TRBJ1-2; 12 bases agree with TRBD1. Trimming at V came to 3 bases and at J to 6 bases, leaving 12 bases not matched to a gene. The germline gives CDR1 SGHRS, CDR2 YFSETQ. There are 17 residues in the CDR3.